Included here is one TCR beta chain sequence, with context. This sample is drawn from a study of OX40 agonist ivuxolimab in advanced cancers. Sequencing used immunoSEQ multiplex PCR; TCRdb keeps in-frame clones, though not all of them. The sample contains 30,000 to 40,000 clones, around 90% of which appear only once. Per the germline V gene, CDR1 is SQVTM and CDR2 is ANQGSEA. V trimming: 4 bases; J trimming: 3 bases; junction bases outside the gene matches: 5. This CDR3 is 14 amino acids long. Sequenced material: CD4+ or CD8+ T cells sorted from blood, taken in a trial of the OX40 agonist ivuxolimab. The chain is built from TRBV29-1 and TRBJ2-3; 9 bases line up with TRBD2. The receptor's source is an adult with an advanced solid tumor such as melanoma, head and neck, liver or kidney cancer. In DNA form, the CDR3 reads TGCAGCGTTGCCACTGCGGGAGGGACAGATACGCAGTATTTT. Its protein product is CSVATAGGTDTQYF.